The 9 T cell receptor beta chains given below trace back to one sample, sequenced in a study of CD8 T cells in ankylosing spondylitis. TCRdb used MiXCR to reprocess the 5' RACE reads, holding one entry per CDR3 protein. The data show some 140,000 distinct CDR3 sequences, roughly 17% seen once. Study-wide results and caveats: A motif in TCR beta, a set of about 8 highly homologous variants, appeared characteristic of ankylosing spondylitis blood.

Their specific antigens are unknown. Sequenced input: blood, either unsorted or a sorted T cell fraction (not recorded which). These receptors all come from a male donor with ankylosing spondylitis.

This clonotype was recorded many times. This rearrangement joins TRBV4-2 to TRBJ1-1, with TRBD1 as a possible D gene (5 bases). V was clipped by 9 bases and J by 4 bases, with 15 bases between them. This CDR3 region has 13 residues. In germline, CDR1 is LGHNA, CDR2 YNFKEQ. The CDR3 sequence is CASLGAGGTEAFF. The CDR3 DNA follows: TGTGCCAGTTTAGGGGCGGGGGGCACTGAAGCTTTCTTT.

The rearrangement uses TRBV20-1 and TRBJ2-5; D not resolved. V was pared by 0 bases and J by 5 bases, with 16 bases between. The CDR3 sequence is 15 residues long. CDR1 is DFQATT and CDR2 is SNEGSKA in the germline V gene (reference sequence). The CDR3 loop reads CSARDLFGYVETQYF. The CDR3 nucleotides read TGCAGTGCTAGAGATCTTTTCGGGTACGTGGAGACCCAGTACTTC.

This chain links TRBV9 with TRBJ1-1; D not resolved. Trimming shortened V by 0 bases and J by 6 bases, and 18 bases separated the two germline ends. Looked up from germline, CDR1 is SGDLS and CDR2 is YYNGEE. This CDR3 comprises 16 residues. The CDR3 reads CASSVATRATTSEAFF. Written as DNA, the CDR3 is TGTGCCAGCAGCGTAGCTACGAGGGCAACCACGTCTGAAGCTTTCTTT.

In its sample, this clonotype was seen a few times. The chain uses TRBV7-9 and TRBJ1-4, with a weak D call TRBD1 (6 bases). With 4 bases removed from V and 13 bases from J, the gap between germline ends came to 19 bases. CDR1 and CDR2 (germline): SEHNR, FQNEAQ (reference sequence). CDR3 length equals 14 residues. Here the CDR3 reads CASSSEPSGHLLFF. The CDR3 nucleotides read TGTGCCAGCAGCTCAGAACCCTCGGGACACTTACTGTTTTTT.

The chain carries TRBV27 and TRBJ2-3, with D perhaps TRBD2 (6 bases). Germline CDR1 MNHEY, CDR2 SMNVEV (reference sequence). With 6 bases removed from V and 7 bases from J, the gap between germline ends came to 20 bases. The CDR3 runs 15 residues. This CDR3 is CASSSPSETRNTQYF. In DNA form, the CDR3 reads TGTGCCAGCAGCAGCCCTAGCGAGACGCGGAATACGCAGTATTTT.

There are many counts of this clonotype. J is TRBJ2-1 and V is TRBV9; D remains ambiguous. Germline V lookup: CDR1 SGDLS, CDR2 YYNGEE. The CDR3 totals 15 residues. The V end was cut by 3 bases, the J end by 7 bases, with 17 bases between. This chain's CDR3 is CASSDWGWAGNEQFF. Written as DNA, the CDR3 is TGTGCCAGCAGCGATTGGGGTTGGGCCGGGAATGAGCAGTTCTTC.

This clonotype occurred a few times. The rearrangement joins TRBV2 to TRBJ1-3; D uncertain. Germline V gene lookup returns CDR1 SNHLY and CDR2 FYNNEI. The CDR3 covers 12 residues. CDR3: CATRASGNTIYF. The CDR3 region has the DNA TGTGCTACGAGGGCGTCTGGAAACACCATATATTTT.

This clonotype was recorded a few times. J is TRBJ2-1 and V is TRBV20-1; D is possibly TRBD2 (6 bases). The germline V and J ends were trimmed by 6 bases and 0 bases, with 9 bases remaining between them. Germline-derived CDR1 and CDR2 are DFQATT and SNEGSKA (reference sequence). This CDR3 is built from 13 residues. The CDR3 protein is CSAAGSSYNEQFF. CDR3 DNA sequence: TGCAGTGCGGCGGGGAGCTCCTACAATGAGCAGTTCTTC.

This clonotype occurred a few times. Here the CDR3 reads CASSQLAGTQKPPLLDEQFF. The CDR3 region has the DNA TGTGCCAGCTCACAATTAGCGGGGACCCAGAAACCCCCACTACTCGATGAGCAGTTCTTC. The V gene is TRBV18, the J gene TRBJ2-1, with 8 positions matching TRBD2. The CDR3 consists of 20 residues. CDR1 is KGHSH and CDR2 is LQKENI in the germline V gene. V was clipped by 4 bases and J by 8 bases; unmatched bases: 25.